This T cell receptor beta chain was sequenced during a study of blood T cell repertoires in COVID-19. In the authors' workflow: Counts of nucleated cells, estimated from reference gene primer amplification, were obtained. Assay: immunoSEQ multiplex PCR; the TCRdb copy retains only in-frame clones and omits some. The V and J calls and clone size are taken from that table; D and trimming were inferred from the DNA. Of 90,000 to 150,000 clones listed, roughly nine tenths are singletons. The germline CDR1 and CDR2 sequences are SGDLS and YYNGEE. The CDR3 is 15 amino acids. V was shortened by 0 bases and J by 4 bases, with 13 bases between the two germline ends.

The receptor comes from a man between 65 and 85 years old with active or convalescent COVID-19. The source material was peripheral blood. The chain employs TRBV9 and TRBJ1-2; D is ambiguous. CDR3 residues: CASSVAGASSYGYTF. Here the CDR3 DNA reads TGTGCCAGCAGCGTAGCTGGAGCAAGTTCCTATGGCTACACCTTC.